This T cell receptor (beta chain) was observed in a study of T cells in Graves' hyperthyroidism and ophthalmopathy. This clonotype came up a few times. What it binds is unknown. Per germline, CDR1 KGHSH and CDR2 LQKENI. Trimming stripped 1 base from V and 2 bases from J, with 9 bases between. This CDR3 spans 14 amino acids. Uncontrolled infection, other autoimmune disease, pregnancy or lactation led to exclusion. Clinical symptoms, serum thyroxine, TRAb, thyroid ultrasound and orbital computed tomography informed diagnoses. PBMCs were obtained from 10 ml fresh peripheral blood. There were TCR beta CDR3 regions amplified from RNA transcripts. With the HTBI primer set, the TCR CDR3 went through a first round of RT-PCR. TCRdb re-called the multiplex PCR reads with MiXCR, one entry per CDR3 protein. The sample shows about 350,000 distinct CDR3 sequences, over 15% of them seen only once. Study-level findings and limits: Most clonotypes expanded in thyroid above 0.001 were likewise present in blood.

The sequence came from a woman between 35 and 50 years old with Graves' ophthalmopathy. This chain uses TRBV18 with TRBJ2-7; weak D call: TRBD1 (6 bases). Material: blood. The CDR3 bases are TGTGCCAGCTCACCACAAGCAGGGGCCTACGAGCAGTACTTC. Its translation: CASSPQAGAYEQYF. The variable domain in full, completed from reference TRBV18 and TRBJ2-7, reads NAGVMQNPRHLVRRRGQEARLRCSPMKGHSHVYWYRQLPEEGLKFMVYLQKENIIDESGMPKERFSAEFPKEGPSILRIQQVVRGDSAAYFCASSPQAGAYEQYFGPGTRLTVT.